The T cell receptor (beta chain) under discussion was sequenced for a study of T cell repertoires in cytomegalovirus infection. In regard to this clonotype: Antigen: not known.

Trimming stripped 0 bases from V and 3 bases from J, with 12 bases between. Per the germline V gene, CDR1 is LGHNA and CDR2 is YSLEER. This CDR3 has 15 amino acids. TCRdb reprocessed the reads via MiXCR and lists one record per CDR3 protein. The top ten hold 25% of the sample, which has roughly 180,000 distinct CDR3 sequences, less than 25% seen once. The source is a human donor in good health (CMV status not recorded). Some clones in this sample may be carry-over from other donors' samples. Sample: CD8+ T cells from cultured PBMCs, taken from culture after CMV antigen stimulation. The chain joins TRBV4-3 to TRBJ2-7; D might be TRBD1 (5 bases). In DNA, the CDR3 is TGCGCCAGCAGCCAAGATTTGGGGCAGATCTACGAGCAGTACTTC. It encodes CASSQDLGQIYEQYF.